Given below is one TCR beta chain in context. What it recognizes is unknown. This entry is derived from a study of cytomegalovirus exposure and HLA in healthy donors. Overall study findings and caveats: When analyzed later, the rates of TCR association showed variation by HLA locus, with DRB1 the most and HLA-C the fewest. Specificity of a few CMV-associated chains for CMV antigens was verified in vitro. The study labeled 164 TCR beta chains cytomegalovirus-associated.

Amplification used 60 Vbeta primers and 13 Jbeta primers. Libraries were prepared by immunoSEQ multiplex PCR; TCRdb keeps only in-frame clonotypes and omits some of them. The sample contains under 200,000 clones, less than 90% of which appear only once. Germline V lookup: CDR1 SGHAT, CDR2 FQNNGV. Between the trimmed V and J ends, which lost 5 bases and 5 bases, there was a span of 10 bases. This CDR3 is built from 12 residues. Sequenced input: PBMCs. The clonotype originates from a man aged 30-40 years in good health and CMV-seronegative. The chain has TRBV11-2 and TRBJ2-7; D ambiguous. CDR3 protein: CASSPNRDEQYF. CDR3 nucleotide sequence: TGTGCCAGCAGCCCAAACCGGGACGAGCAGTACTTC.